This T cell receptor beta chain was captured in a study of T-cell reconstitution after alpha-beta-depleted transplantation in children. General observations from the study: Newly generated T cells supplied most T-cell counts and diversity one year post-transplant. Surviving recipient cells, namely T cells and thymic progenitors, were the source of high day-60 TCRbeta diversity in some patients. As was reported, about two months after transplant, alpha-beta T cells came from several hundred expanded graft clones.

Regarding this clonotype: Antigen unknown.

TCRbeta library construction was performed incorporating unique molecular identifiers. One entry per CDR3 protein results from TCRdb running MiXCR on the PCR reads. Counted here are about 240,000 distinct CDR3 sequences, about 25% occurring once; the ten biggest clones make up about 2.6%. Trimming shortened V by 5 bases and J by 1 base, and 10 bases separated the two germline ends. The CDR3 sequence is 14 residues long. CDR1 and CDR2 (germline): MNHEY, SVGEGT. Sample: PBMCs, taken before TCRalphabeta/CD19-depleted stem cell transplant. This TCR came from a girl aged 2-10 years with Fanconi anemia, due to receive a stem cell transplant. The rearrangement links TRBV6-2 or TRBV6-3 to TRBJ2-3; a weak D match, TRBD1 (6 bases). The CDR3 nucleotides are TGTGCCAGCAGTAAGTACAGGGGCACAGATACGCAGTATTTT. Amino acids: CASSKYRGTDTQYF.